These T cell receptor beta chains were read from a single sample in a study of T cell responses to AZD1222 COVID-19 vaccine. Sequencing used immunoSEQ multiplex PCR; TCRdb keeps in-frame clones, though not all of them. The sample records approximately 98,000 clones, about 82% being singletons. Source: peripheral blood, taken on day 0 of AZD1222 vaccination. These receptors came from an adult in good health. CDR3s include the opening cysteine and the closing phenylalanine or tryptophan. The D gene is left open where the match is weak. Size tells how often a clone was seen (once, few, many) or the class of an expanded clone, and some rows leave it out.

TRBV7-2,TRBJ1-2,-,-,TGTGCCAGCAGCTTAGACGGGCAGGGGTTAGGCTATGGCTACACCTTC,CASSLDGQGLGYGYTF
TRBV7-6,TRBJ1-3,TRBD1,-,TGTGCCAGCAGCTTGGGAAAGGACAGGGGGAAATCCTCTGGAAACACCATATATTTT,CASSLGKDRGKSSGNTIYF
TRBV28,TRBJ1-5,TRBD1,once,TGTGCCAGCAGTTTAGGGACAGGTCAGCCCCAGCATTTT,CASSLGTGQPQHF
TRBV28,TRBJ1-6,-,-,TGTGCCAGCAGTTTGGGGGGCCTAAATGGAGTATTGACAAATTCACCCCTCCACTTT,CASSLGGLNGVLTNSPLHF
TRBV7-6,TRBJ1-2,TRBD1,-,TGTGCCAGCAGCTTAGCGCAGGGGGGCTATGGCTACACCTTC,CASSLAQGGYGYTF
TRBV13,TRBJ1-5,-,-,TGTGCCAGCAGCCTCCGACAGGAATATAGCAATCAGCCCCAGCATTTT,CASSLRQEYSNQPQHF
TRBV27,TRBJ1-1,TRBD1,-,TGTGCCAGCAGTCCGGGACAGGGCATTGAAGCTTTCTTT,CASSPGQGIEAFF
TRBV6-5,TRBJ2-2,-,-,TGTGCCAGCAGTTTTGACAGCGCGAACACCGGGGAGCTGTTTTTT,CASSFDSANTGELFF
TRBV6-5,TRBJ1-1,-,once,TGTGCCAGCAGTTACGGGGGCAAGGCTGAAGCTTTCTTT,CASSYGGKAEAFF
TRBV7-9,TRBJ1-2,-,-,TGTGCCAGCAGCAGCGACAGCTATGGCTATGGCTACACCTTC,CASSSDSYGYGYTF
TRBV7-2,TRBJ2-7,-,-,TGTGCCAGCAGCTCCCTCCGACTGGAGCAGTACTTC,CASSSLRLEQYF
TRBV6-5,TRBJ2-1,-,-,TGTGCCAGCAAGACAAGGGGCAATGAGCAGTTCTTC,CASKTRGNEQFF
TRBV7-2,TRBJ1-5,TRBD1,-,TGTGCCAGCAGCCCCGGAGGGGGCGCAGATCAGCCCCAGCATTTT,CASSPGGGADQPQHF
TRBV30,TRBJ2-4,TRBD1,few,TGTGCCTGGAGTGTAGGGGGCTTTCTAGCCAAAAACATTCAGTACTTC,CAWSVGGFLAKNIQYF
TRBV18,TRBJ1-6,-,-,TGTGCCAGCTCACCTCGGGCAGAAAGTTATAATTCACCCCTCCACTTT,CASSPRAESYNSPLHF
TRBV18,TRBJ1-2,TRBD1,-,TGTGCCAGCTCACCAACACTACAGGGGGACTATGGCTACACCTTC,CASSPTLQGDYGYTF
TRBV5-1,TRBJ2-5,-,-,TGCGCCAGCAGCTTGGAGGGGTGGGAGACCCAGTACTTC,CASSLEGWETQYF